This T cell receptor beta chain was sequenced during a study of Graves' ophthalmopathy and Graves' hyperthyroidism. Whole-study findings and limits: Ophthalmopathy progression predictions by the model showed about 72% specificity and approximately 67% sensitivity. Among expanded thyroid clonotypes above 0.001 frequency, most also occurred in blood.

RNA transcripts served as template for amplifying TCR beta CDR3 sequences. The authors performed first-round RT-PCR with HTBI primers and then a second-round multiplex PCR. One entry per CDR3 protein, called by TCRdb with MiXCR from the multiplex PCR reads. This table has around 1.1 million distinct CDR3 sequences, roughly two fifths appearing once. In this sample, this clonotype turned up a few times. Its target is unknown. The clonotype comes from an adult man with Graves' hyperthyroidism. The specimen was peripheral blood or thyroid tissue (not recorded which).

CDR3 nucleotide sequence: TGTGCCAGCAGCTTGGCCGGGGGGCAATCTACGGCTAACTATGGCTACACCTTC. Its translation: CASSLAGGQSTANYGYTF. The V gene is TRBV7-9, the J gene TRBJ1-2, with D tentatively TRBD1 (6 bases). Trimming shortened V by 3 bases and J by 0 bases, and 20 bases separated the two germline ends. Germline assignment: CDR1 SEHNR and CDR2 FQNEAQ (reference sequence). The CDR3 runs to 18 residues.